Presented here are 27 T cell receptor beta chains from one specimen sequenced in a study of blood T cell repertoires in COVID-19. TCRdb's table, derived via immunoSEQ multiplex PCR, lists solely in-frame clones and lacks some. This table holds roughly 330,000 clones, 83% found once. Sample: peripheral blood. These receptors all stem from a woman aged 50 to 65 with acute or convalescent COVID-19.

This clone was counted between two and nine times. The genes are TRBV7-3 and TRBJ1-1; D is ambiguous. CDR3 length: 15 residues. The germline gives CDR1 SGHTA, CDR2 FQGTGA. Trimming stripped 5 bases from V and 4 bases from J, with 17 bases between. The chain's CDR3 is CASSPSSGVATEAFF. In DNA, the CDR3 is TGTGCCAGCAGCCCAAGCTCGGGTGTGGCCACTGAAGCTTTCTTT.

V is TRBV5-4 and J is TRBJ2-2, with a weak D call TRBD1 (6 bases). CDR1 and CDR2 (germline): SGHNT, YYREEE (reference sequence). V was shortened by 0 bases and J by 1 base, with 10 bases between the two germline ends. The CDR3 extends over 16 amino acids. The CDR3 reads CASSLGGQLNTGELFF. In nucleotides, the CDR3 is TGTGCCAGCAGCTTGGGGGGGCAGTTGAACACCGGGGAGCTGTTTTTT.

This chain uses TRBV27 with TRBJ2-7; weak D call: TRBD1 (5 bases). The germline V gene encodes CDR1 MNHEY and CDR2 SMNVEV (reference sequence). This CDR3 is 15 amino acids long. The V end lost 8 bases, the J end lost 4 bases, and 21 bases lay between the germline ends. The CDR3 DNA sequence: TGTGCCAGCGTGAAGATGGGCACCACAGGATACGAGCAGTACGTC. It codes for CASVKMGTTGYEQYV.

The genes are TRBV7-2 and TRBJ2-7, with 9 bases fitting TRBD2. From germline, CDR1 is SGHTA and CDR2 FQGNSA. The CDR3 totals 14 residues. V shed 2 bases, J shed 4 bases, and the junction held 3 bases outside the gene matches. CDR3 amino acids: CASSLRGRAYEQYF. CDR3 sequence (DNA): TGTGCCAGCAGCTTACGCGGGAGGGCGTACGAGCAGTACTTC.

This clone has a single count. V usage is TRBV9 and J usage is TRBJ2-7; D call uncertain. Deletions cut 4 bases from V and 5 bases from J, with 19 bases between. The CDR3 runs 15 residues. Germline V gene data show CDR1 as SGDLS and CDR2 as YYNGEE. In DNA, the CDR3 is TGTGCCAGCAGCATAGGGCCGACTCTGGGTCACGAGCAGTACGTC. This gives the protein CASSIGPTLGHEQYV.

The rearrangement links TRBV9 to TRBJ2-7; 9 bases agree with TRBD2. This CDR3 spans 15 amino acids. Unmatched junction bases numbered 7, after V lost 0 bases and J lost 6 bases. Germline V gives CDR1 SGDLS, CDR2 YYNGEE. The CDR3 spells CASSVGGSGGAEQYF. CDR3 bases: TGTGCCAGCAGCGTAGGAGGTAGCGGGGGCGCCGAGCAGTACTTC.

CDR3 DNA: TGTGCCAGCAGCTTAGGGACACCCACCGATGAGCAGTTCTTC. Residues: CASSLGTPTDEQFF. This chain links TRBV11-2 with TRBJ2-1, with D maybe TRBD1 (5 bases). The CDR3 covers 14 residues. Trimming removed 1 base at V and 8 bases at J, with 12 bases between. Germline CDR1 reads SGHAT; CDR2 reads FQNNGV.

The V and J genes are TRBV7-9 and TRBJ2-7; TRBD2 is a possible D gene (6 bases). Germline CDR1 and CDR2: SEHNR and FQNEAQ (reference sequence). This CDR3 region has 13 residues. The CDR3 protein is CAEAPAGDYEQYF. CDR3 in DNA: TGTGCAGAAGCGCCAGCGGGCGATTACGAGCAGTACTTC. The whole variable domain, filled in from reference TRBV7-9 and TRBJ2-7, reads DTGVSQNPRHKITKRGQNVTFRCDPISEHNRLYWYRQTLGQGPEFLTYFQNEAQLEKSRLLSDRFSAERPKGSFSTLEIQRTEQGDSAMYLCAEAPAGDYEQYFGPGTRLTVT.

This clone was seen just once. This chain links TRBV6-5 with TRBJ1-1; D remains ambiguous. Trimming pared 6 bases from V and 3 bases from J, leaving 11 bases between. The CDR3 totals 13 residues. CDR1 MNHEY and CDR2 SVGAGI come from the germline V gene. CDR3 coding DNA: TGTGCCAGCAGGGGAGGGATGGACACTGAAGCTTTCTTT. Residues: CASRGGMDTEAFF.

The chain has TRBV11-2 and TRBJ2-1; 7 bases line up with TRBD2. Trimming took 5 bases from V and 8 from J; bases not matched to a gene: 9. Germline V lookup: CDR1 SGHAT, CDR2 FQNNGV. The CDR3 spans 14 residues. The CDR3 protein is CASSPFSGGYEQFF. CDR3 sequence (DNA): TGTGCCAGCAGCCCCTTTTCCGGGGGGTATGAGCAGTTCTTC.

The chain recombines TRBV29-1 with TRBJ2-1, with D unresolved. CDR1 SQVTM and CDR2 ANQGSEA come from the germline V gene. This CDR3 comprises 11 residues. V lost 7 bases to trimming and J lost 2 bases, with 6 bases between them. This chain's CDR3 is CSAATYNEQFF. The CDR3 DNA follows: TGCAGCGCCGCGACCTACAATGAGCAGTTCTTC.

CDR3 residues: CASSLWVGEAFF. The CDR3 DNA reads as TGTGCCAGCAGCCTGTGGGTGGGAGAGGCTTTCTTT. V usage is TRBV13 and J usage is TRBJ1-1; D not certain. Deletions cut 5 bases from V and 11 bases from J, with 15 bases between. The V gene's germline CDR1 is PRHDT and CDR2 FYEKMQ (reference sequence). This CDR3 has 12 amino acids.

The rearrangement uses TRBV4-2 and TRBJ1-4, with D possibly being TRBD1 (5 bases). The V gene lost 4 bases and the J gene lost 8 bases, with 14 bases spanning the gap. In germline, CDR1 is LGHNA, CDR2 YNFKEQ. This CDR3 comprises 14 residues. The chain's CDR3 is CASSLPGAGEKLFF. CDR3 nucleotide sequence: TGTGCCAGCAGCCTTCCTGGGGCCGGCGAAAAACTGTTTTTT.

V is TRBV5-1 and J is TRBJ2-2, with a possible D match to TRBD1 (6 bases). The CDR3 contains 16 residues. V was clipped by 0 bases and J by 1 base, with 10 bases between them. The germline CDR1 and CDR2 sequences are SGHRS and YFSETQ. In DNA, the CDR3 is TGCGCCAGCAGCTTGGATTCCAGGGGGAACACCGGGGAGCTGTTTTTT. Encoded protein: CASSLDSRGNTGELFF.

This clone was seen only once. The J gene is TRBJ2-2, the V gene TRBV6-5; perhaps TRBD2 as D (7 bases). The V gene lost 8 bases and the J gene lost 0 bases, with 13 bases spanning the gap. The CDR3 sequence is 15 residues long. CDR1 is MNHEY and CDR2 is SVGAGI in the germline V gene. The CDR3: CASLRGGSNTGELFF. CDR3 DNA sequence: TGTGCCAGCCTTAGGGGGGGATCGAACACCGGGGAGCTGTTTTTT.

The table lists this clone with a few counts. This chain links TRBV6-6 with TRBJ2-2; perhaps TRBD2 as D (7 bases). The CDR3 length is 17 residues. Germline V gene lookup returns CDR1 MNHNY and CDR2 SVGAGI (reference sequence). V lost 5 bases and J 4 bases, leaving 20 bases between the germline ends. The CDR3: CASSPTVGGPGTGELFF. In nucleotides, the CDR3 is TGTGCCAGCAGTCCTACAGTGGGGGGGCCGGGCACCGGGGAGCTGTTTTTT.

The CDR3: CASSPFLGRQGGETQYF. The CDR3 nucleotides read TGTGCCAGCAGTCCCTTCCTAGGGCGACAGGGTGGGGAGACCCAGTACTTC. This sequence joins TRBV7-7 and TRBJ2-5, with 7 bases that match TRBD1. CDR1 is SSHAT, CDR2 FNYEAQ, per germline (reference sequence). With 6 bases clipped from V and 5 bases from J, the junction kept 18 bases outside the gene matches. The CDR3 is 17 residues long.

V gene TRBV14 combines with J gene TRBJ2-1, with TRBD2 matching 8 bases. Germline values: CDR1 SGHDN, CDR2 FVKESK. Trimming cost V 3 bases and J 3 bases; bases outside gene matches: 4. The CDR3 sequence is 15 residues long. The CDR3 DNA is TGTGCCAGCAGCCAGTGGACTAGCAACTACAATGAGCAGTTCTTC. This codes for CASSQWTSNYNEQFF.

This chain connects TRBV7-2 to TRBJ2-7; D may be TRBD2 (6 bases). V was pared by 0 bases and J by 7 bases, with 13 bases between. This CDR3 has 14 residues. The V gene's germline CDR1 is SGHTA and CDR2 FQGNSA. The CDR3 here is CASSLAPGSKEQYF. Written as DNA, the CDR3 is TGTGCCAGCAGCTTAGCCCCCGGGAGCAAAGAGCAGTACTTC.

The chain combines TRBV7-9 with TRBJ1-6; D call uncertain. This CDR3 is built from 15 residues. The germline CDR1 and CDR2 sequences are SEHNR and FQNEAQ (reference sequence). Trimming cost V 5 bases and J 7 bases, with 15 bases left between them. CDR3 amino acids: CASSLGPAQNSPLHF. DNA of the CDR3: TGTGCCAGCAGCCTGGGCCCCGCTCAAAATTCACCCCTCCACTTT.

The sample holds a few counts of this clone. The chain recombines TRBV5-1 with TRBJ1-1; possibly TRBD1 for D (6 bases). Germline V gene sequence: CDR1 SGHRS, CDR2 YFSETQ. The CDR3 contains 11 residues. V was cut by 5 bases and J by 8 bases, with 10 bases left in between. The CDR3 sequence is CASRAGDEAFF. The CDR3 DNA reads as TGCGCCAGCAGGGCAGGGGACGAAGCTTTCTTT.

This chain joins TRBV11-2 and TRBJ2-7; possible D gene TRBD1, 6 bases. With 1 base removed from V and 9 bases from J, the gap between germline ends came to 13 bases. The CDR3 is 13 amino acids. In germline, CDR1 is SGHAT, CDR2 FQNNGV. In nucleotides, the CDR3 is TGTGCCAGCAGCTTAGGGGGGAAGACAGGGCAGTACTTC. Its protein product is CASSLGGKTGQYF.

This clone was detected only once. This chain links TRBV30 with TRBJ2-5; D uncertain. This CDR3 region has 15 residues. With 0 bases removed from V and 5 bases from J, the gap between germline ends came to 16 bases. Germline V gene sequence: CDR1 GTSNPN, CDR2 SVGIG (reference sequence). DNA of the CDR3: TGTGCCTGGAGTGTACAACCTTTCCTCGGGGAGACCCAGTACTTC. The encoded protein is CAWSVQPFLGETQYF.

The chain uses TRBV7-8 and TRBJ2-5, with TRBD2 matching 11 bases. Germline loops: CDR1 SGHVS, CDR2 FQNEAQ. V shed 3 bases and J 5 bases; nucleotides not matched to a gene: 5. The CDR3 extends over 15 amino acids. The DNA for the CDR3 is TGTGCCAGCAGCTTTAGCGGGGGGGCTCCGGAGACCCAGTACTTC. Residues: CASSFSGGAPETQYF.

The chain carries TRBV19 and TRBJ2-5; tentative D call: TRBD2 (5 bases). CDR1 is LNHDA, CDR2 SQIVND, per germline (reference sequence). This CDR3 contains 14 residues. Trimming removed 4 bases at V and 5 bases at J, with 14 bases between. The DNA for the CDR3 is TGTGCCAGTAGTACGGGTCGAGGGTGGGAGACCCAGTACTTC. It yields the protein CASSTGRGWETQYF.

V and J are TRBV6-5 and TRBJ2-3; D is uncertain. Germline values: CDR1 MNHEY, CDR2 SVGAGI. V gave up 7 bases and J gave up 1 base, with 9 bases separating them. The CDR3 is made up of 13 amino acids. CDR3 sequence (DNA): TGTGCCAGCAACCCCGCAGGCACAGATACGCAGTATTTT. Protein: CASNPAGTDTQYF.

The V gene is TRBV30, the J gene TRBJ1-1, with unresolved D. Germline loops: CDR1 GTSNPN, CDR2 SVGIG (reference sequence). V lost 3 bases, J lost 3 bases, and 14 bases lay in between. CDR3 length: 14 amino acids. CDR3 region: CAWRQSLGDTEAFF. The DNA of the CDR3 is TGTGCCTGGAGGCAGAGCCTCGGAGACACTGAAGCTTTCTTT.